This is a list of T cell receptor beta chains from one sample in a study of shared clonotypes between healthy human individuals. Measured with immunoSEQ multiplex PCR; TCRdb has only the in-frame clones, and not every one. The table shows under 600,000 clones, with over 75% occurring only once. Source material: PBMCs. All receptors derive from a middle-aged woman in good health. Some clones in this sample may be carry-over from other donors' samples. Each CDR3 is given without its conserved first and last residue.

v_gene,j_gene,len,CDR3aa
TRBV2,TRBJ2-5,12,ASNPTTRGETQY
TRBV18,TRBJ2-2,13,ASSPLTFEAGELF
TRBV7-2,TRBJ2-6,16,ASSLGAGLSSGANVLT
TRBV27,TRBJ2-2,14,ASSLSAGPNTGELF
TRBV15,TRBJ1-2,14,ATSSPTTRGPYGYT
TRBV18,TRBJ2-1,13,ASSPTSGKYNEQF
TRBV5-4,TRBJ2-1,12,ASSWHDSYNEQF
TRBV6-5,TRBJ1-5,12,ASTPTGGGQPQH
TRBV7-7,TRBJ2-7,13,ASSPSGTGTGEQY
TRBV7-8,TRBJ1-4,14,ASSQGQRATNEKLF
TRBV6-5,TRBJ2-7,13,ASSHLRQGKYEQY
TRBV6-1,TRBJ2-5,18,ASSEAYRARGQVDRETQY
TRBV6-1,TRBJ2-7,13,ASTDQASGSDEQY
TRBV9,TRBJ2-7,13,ASSVGLAGVGEQY
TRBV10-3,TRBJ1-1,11,AISADMSTEAF
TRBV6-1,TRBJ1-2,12,ASTRSAPGDGYT
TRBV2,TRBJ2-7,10,ASSATLYEQY
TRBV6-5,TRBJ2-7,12,ASKLGSATYEQY
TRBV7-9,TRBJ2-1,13,ASSQRTSGSDEQF
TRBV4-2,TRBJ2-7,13,ASSQAQRASYEQY
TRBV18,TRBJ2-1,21,ASSPLSRWTGFRTSEPYNEQF
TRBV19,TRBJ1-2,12,ASSIADTNYGYT
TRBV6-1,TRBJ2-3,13,ASQVSGRGTDTQY
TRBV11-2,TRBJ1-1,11,ASSLGGVTEAF
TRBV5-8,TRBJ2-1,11,ASSLAGVGEQF
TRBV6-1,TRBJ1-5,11,ASSEMGGQPQH
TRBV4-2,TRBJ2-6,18,ASSQDPDGEVPSGANVLT
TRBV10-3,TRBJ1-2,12,AISESWEGGGYT
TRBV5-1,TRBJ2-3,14,ASSPTPPTHTDTQY
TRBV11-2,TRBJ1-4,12,ASRLQATNEKLF
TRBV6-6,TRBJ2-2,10,ASSLDHLKLF
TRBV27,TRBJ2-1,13,ASSPGTSGINEQF
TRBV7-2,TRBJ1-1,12,ASSLVGGNTEAF
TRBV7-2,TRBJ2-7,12,ASSRGVAGREQY
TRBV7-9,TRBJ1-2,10,ASALGREGYT
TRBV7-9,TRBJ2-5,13,ASSPVDRAQETQY
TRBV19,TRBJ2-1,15,ASSSTSHRGFINEQF
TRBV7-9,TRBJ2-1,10,ASSLVRGRQF
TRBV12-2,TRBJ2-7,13,ASRLEPSGTYEQY
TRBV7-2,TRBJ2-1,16,ARNMRGREGLAYNEQF
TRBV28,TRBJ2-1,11,ASNEGAENEQF
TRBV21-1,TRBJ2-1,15,ASSKAPLTLAGVEQF
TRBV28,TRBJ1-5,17,ASSLGGSGLWYPNQPQH